One TCR beta chain is described in this entry. Trimming left V 2 bases short and J 10 bases short, with 12 bases between. Germline loops: CDR1 SGHDN, CDR2 FVKESK. The CDR3 extends over 14 amino acids. These data come from a study of shared clonotypes between healthy human individuals. Study-level background: CD4 naive cells filled three plates per donor, CD4 memory three, CD8 naive two and CD8 memory one.

The protocol was immunoSEQ multiplex PCR, while the TCRdb copy is restricted to in-frame clones and leaves out a portion. The top ten clones hold roughly 0.13% of a sample with just over 2,000,000 clones, approximately 95% of them seen once. Sequencing input: naive CD4+ T cells sorted from blood. Specified subset: CD45RA+ positively selected. This receptor was identified in a man aged 18 to 30 in good health. J is TRBJ1-6 and V is TRBV14; D call uncertain. CDR3 sequence (DNA): TGTGCCAGCAGCCAAATGGGGAAAGGATCACCCCTCCACTTT. Its translation is CASSQMGKGSPLHF.